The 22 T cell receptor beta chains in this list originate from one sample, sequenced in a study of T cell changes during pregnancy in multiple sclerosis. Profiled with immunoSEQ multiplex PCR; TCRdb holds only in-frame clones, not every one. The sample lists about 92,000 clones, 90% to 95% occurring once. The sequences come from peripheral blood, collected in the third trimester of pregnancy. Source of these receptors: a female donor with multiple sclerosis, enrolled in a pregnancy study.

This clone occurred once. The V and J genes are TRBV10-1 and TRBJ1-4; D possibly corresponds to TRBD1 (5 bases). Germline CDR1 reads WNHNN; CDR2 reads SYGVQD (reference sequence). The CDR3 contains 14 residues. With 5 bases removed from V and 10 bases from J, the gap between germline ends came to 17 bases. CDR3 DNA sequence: TGCGCCAGCAGTCCAACAGGAGTCTTACGAAAACTGTTTTTT. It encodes CASSPTGVLRKLFF.

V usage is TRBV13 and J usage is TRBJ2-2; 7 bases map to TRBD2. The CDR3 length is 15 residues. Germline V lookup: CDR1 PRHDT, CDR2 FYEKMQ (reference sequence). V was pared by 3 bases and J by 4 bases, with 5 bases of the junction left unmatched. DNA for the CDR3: TGTGCCAGCAGCTTTCGGCTAGCGGCCACCGGGGAGCTGTTTTTT. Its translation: CASSFRLAATGELFF.

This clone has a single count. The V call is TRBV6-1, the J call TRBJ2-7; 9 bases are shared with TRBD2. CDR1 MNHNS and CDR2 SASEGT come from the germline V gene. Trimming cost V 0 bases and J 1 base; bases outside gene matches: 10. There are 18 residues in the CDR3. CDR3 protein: CASSEAQYSGSWSYEQYF. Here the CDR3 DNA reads TGTGCCAGCAGTGAAGCGCAATATAGCGGGAGTTGGTCCTACGAGCAGTACTTC.

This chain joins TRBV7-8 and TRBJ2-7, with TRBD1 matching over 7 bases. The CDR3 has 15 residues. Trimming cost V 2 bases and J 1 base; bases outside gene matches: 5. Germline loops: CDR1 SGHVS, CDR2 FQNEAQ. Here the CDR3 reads CASSLLGTASYEQYF. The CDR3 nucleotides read TGTGCCAGCAGCTTACTCGGGACAGCATCCTACGAGCAGTACTTC.

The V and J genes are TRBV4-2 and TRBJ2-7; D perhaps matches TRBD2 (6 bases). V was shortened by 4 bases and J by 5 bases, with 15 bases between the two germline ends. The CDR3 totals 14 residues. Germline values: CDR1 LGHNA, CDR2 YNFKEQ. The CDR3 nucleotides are TGTGCCAGCAGCCTTACAGTGCTAGCGCACGAGCAGTACTTC. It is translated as CASSLTVLAHEQYF.

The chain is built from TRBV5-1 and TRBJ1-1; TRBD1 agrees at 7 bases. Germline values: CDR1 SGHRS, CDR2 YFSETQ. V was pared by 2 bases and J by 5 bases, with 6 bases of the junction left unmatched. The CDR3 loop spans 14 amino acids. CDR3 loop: CASSLQGILTEAFF. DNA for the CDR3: TGCGCCAGCAGCTTACAGGGGATTTTGACTGAAGCTTTCTTT.

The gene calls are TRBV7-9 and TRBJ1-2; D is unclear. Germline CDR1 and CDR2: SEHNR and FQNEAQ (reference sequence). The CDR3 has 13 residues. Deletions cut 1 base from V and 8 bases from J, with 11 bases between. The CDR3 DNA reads TGTGCCAGCAGCTTAGAGCGGCCCGGCGGCTACACCTTC. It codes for CASSLERPGGYTF.

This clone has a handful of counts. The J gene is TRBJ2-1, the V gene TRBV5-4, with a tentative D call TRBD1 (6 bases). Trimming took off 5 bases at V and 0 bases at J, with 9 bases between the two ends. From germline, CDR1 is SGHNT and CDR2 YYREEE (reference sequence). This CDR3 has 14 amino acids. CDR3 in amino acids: CASSGQSSYNEQFF. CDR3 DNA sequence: TGTGCCAGCAGTGGACAGAGCTCCTACAATGAGCAGTTCTTC.

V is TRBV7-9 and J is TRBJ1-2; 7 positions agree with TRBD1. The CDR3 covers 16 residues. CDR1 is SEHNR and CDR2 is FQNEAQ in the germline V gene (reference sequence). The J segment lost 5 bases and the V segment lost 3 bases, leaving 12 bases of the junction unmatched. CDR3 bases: TGTGCCAGCAGCTTGGGGTTAGGGGGCGGCTCGTATGGCTACACCTTC. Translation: CASSLGLGGGSYGYTF.

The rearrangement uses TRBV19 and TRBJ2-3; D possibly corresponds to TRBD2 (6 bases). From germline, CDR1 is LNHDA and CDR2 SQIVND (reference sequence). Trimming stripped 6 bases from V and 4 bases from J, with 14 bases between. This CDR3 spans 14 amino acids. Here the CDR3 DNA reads TGTGCCAGTAGGAGGTCGGGAGCGGCAGATACGCAGTATTTT. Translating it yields CASRRSGAADTQYF.

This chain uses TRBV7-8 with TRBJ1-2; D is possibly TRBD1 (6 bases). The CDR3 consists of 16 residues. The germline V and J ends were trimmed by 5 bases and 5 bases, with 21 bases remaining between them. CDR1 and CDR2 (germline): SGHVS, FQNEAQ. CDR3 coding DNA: TGTGCCAGCAGCCAGACATCCGCCAGGGGACTATATGGCTACACCTTC. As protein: CASSQTSARGLYGYTF.

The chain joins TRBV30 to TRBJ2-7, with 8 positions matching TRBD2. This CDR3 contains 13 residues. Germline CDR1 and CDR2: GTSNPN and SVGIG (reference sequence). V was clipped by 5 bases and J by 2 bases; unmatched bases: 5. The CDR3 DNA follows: TGTGCCTGGGTACTAGCGGTCCCCTACGAGCAGTACTTC. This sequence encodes CAWVLAVPYEQYF.

CDR3 nucleotide sequence: TGTGCCAGTAGTATTAGCCTAGCGAACTACGAGCAGTACTTC. This sequence encodes CASSISLANYEQYF. The rearrangement uses TRBV19 and TRBJ2-7; weak D call: TRBD2 (6 bases). The germline V gene encodes CDR1 LNHDA and CDR2 SQIVND (reference sequence). The V end was cut by 3 bases, the J end by 3 bases, with 12 bases between. CDR3 size: 14 residues.

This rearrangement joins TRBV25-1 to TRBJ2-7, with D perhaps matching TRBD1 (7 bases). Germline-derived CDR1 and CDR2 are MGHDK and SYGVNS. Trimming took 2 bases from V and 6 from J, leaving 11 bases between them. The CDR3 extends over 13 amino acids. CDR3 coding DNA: TGTGCCAGCAGTGAAGGCAGGGGGGTCGAGCAGTACTTC. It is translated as CASSEGRGVEQYF.

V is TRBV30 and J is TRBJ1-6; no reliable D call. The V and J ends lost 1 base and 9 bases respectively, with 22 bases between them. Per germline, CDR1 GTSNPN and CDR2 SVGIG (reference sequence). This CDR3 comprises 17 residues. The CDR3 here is CAWSAAGTSKIGSPLHF. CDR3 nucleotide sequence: TGTGCCTGGAGTGCGGCGGGCACTTCCAAGATCGGTTCACCCCTCCACTTT.

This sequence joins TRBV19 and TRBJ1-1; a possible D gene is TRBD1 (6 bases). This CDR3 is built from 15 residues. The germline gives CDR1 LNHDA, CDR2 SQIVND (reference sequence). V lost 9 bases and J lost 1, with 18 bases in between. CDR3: CASARGGRRNTEAFF. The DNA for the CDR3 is TGTGCCAGCGCTAGGGGGGGCAGGCGGAACACTGAAGCTTTCTTT.

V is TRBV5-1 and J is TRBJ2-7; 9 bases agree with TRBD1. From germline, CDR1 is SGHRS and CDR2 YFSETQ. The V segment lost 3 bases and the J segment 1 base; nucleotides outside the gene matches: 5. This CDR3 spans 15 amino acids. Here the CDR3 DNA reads TGCGCCAGCAGCTACCGGGACAGGGCTTCCTACGAGCAGTACTTC. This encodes CASSYRDRASYEQYF. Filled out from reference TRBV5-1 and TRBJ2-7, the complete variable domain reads KAGVTQTPRYLIKTRGQQVTLSCSPISGHRSVSWYQQTPGQGLQFLFEYFSETQRNKGNFPGRFSGRQFSNSRSEMNVSTLELGDSALYLCASSYRDRASYEQYFGPGTRLTVT.

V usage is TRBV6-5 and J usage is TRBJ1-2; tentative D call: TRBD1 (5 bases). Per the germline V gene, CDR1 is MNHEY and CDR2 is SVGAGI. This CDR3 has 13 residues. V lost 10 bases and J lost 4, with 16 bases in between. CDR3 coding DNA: TGTGCCACCCACGGGGGGACTTTCTATGGCTACACCTTC. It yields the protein CATHGGTFYGYTF.

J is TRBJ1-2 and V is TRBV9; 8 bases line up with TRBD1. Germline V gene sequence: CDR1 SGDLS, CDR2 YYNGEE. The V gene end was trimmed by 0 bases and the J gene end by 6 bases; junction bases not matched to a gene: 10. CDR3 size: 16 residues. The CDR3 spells CASSVALGQGADGYTF. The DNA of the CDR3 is TGTGCCAGCAGCGTAGCGCTCGGGCAGGGGGCGGATGGCTACACCTTC. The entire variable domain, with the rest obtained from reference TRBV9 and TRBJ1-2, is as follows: DSGVTQTPKHLITATGQRVTLRCSPRSGDLSVYWYQQSLDQGLQFLIQYYNGEERAKGNILERFSAQQFPDLHSELNLSSLELGDSALYFCASSVALGQGADGYTFGSGTRLTVV.

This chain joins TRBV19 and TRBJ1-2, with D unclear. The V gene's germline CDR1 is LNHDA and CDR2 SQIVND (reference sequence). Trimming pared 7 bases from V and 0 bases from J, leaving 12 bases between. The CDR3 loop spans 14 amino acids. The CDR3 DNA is TGTGCCAGTACAGAAGGAGAAGCTAACTATGGCTACACCTTC. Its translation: CASTEGEANYGYTF.

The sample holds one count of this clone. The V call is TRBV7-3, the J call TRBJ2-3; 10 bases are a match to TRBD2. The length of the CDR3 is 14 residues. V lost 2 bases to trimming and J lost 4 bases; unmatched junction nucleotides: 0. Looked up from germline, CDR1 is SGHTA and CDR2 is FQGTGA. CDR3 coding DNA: TGTGCCAGCAGCTTAGGGACTAGCGCAGATACGCAGTATTTT. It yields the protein CASSLGTSADTQYF.

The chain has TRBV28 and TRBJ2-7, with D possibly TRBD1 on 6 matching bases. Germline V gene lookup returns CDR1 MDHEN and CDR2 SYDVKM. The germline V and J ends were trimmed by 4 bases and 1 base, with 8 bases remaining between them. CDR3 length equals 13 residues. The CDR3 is CASSWTESYEQYF. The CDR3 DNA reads TGTGCCAGCAGTTGGACAGAGTCCTACGAGCAGTACTTC.